The 4 T cell receptor beta chains reported below all come from one sample, sequenced in a study of blood T cell repertoires in COVID-19. Repertoires were generated with immunoSEQ multiplex PCR, while TCRdb's copy carries only in-frame clones and drops some. The sample lists approximately 140,000 clones; roughly 84% were seen once. Sequenced sample: peripheral blood. The origin of the receptors is a man in his 70s with acute or convalescent COVID-19.

The V call is TRBV28, the J call TRBJ2-7; D call uncertain. The CDR3 has 14 amino acids. V gave up 2 bases and J gave up 3 bases, with 11 bases separating them. Germline-derived CDR1 and CDR2 are MDHEN and SYDVKM. The CDR3 bases are TGTGCCAGCAGTTTACTGGCCAGACACTACGAGCAGTACTTC. Protein sequence: CASSLLARHYEQYF.

The J gene is TRBJ2-5, the V gene TRBV3-1 (or the pseudogene TRBV3-2), with 13 bases identical to TRBD2. This CDR3 is 15 amino acids long. The trim removed 2 bases at V and 4 bases at J, leaving 1 base unmatched. In germline, CDR1 is LGHDT, CDR2 YNNKEL (reference sequence). DNA of the CDR3: TGTGCCAGCAGCCAACGGACTAGCGGGGGAGAGACCCAGTACTTC. This gives the protein CASSQRTSGGETQYF.

This clone occurred once. This chain joins TRBV20-1 and TRBJ1-5, with D perhaps TRBD1 (6 bases). Trimming removed 3 bases from V and 6 bases from J, with 12 bases in between. Germline V lookup: CDR1 DFQATT, CDR2 SNEGSKA (reference sequence). The CDR3 is 13 residues long. CDR3 region: CSASVGGFQPQHF. Here the CDR3 DNA reads TGCAGTGCTAGTGTTGGGGGCTTTCAGCCCCAGCATTTT.

The chain combines TRBV28 with TRBJ1-5; perhaps TRBD1 as D (5 bases). The germline CDR1 and CDR2 sequences are MDHEN and SYDVKM. Trimming left V 7 bases short and J 3 bases short, with 10 bases between. The CDR3 has 13 residues. CDR3 sequence reads: CASKRGINQPQHF. In DNA, the CDR3 is TGTGCCAGCAAAAGGGGAATCAATCAGCCCCAGCATTTT.